Described below is a single TCR beta chain sequence and its context. The clone's antigen remains unknown. No much larger clone exists at a distance of one base, and base qualities are not known. These data are taken from a study of T cell responses to AZD1222 COVID-19 vaccine (dated by TCRdb to the early 2020s). Concerning the study at large: A total of 230 to 250 trial participants underwent TCR sequencing, of whom 207 received two doses of AZD1222 and about 25 received two doses of the MenACWY control vaccine. Enrollment into the trials was organized by age into subgroups of 18-55, 56-69 and 70-plus years, and those subgroups contained 148, 28 and 57 TCR-sequenced participants, respectively. The paper's findings and limits, for the study overall: Conclusions about previously exposed vaccinees are limited because only 6 or 7 AZD1222 recipients were SARS-CoV-2 seropositive at baseline. Nearly half of unique spike-specific TCRs reportedly recognized epitopes outside regions mutated in the B.1.351 and B.1.1.7 variants. The vaccine-associated CD4 TCRs covered the entire spike protein, and the dominant responses fell in regions 160-218 and 743-854. A significant rise in spike-specific TCR breadth and depth was observed after two AZD1222 doses relative to day 0 and relative to MenACWY recipients. Most participants were white British and females outnumbered males, and the authors suggested that clonal diversity may have been underestimated. The 56-69-year group was small, and its depth increase did not reach significance, likely because of low power. Because no day 14 peak-response samples were available, repertoires were characterized only after the peak T cell response.

The time point label, as the study defines it: about 28 days (+/-7) after the second vaccine dose. AZD1222 recipients with second doses at about 4 weeks or about 12 weeks were pooled, because spike-specific TCR depth and breadth did not differ between schedules. Vaccinee samples came from UK trials COV001 and COV002, including a single-blind randomized controlled phase 2/3 trial of AZD1222 (ChAdOx1 nCoV-19) in healthy adults. For TCRbeta chain sequencing, PBMC samples from trial participants were taken at day 0 and at day 28 after the second dose. V is trimmed back by 5 bases and J by 4 bases, and the junction contains 5 bases that no gene match accounts for. Including the terminal cysteine and phenylalanine, the CDR3 comprises 15 residues. The DNA shown is the 45-base CDR3, in frame from base 1. From a lookup of the germline V gene (reference sequence), CDR1 and CDR2 are LGHDT and YNNKEL. The CDR3 regions of human TCRbeta chains were analyzed by immunosequencing. In the original analysis: TCRs in the repertoires were matched against a reference library of SARS-CoV-2-specific TCRs that had been generated with the MIRA antigen-specificity platform. Breadth meant the fraction of unique TCRs that were SARS-CoV-2-associated, whereas depth meant the fraction of total T cells that were SARS-CoV-2-associated. Using the MIRA data, every spike-specific TCR was mapped to the spike region that the TCR reacted to and assigned to either a CD4 or a CD8 class. Log10-transformed breadth and depth values were compared by one-way ANOVA with Sidak's multiple comparisons tests. The source is immuneACCESS, and TCRdb retained only in-frame sequences with V and J called. Part of the clones is not carried over; for the studies checked, unresolved V genes explain less than half of this, and the remainder is unexplained. V and J calls and clone size are copied from that table; D and trimming were computed from the DNA. The sample table shows more than 150,000 clones, and roughly 91% are seen once. The top ten clones comprise roughly 2% of the sample.

The chain employs TRBV3-1 (or the pseudogene TRBV3-2) and TRBJ2-6, with TRBD1 matching 7 junction bases. Sequencing used peripheral blood, obtained 28 days after the second AZD1222 dose. This clonotype was sampled from an adult who received the AZD1222 COVID-19 vaccine. The DNA reads TGTGCCAGCAGCGACAGGGTTACCGGGGCCAACGTCCTGACTTTC. It is translated as CASSDRVTGANVLTF.